The source of this T cell receptor beta chain is a study of shared clonotypes between healthy human individuals. Study observations and caveats: Clonotype sharing among donors was expected to depend on sequencing depth.

CD8 cells classed as naive were CD45RO-negative and positively selected for CCR7, excluding terminally differentiated effector memory CD45RA+ cells. There were only Caucasian adults among the donors, and all lived in Nashville, Tennessee. Each replicate PCR on the sorted subsets used 200 to 250 ng DNA (roughly 30,000 T cell genomes). Authors' methods: From ImmunoSEQ came sequences covering only the junction and carrying no quality scores, so filtering differed. Measured with immunoSEQ multiplex PCR; TCRdb has only the in-frame clones, and not every one. V, J and clone size are taken as reported in that table, and D and trimming were inferred from the DNA itself. This table holds some 2.1 million clones, about 95% found once. Note on this clone: Its target is not known. Other nucleotide sequences from this sample produce the same CDR3.

The V and J ends lost 2 bases and 7 bases respectively, with 0 bases between them. The length of the CDR3 is 10 residues. Germline assignment: CDR1 SNHLY and CDR2 FYNNEI. The rearrangement uses TRBV2 and TRBJ2-1; D not certain. This receptor was identified in a man younger than 35 in good health. The sequenced sample was naive CD8+ T cells sorted from blood. The CDR3 region has the DNA TGTGCCAGCAGTGAAAATGAGCAGTTCTTC. This gives the protein CASSENEQFF.